The 2 T cell receptor beta chains in this list originate from one sample, sequenced in a study of blood T cells in healthy people across ages (dated by TCRdb to between 2014 and 2017). Libraries came from 5' RACE. The reads were generated on an Illumina HiSeq 2500. A second PCR of about 7 to 12 cycles was performed with a sample-barcoded 5' primer and a J-beta primer mix. The public reads were reprocessed in TCRdb via fastp at Q25 and MiXCR, keeping in-frame beta chains. Each entry merges the rows of one CDR3 protein and shows their most common DNA and genes. Within this sample are around 900,000 distinct CDR3 sequences, with 51% of them counted one time only. The leading ten clones occupy about a fifth of the sample. What was sequenced was blood. These receptors all come from a woman aged 55-70 years in good health.

The chain carries TRBV27 and TRBJ1-4; D might be TRBD1 (6 bases). The CDR3 loop spans 15 amino acids. V was pared by 2 bases and J by 8 bases, with 15 bases between. The germline CDR1 and CDR2 sequences are MNHEY and SMNVEV (reference sequence). This chain's CDR3 is CASSLNWGPGEKLFF. In DNA, the CDR3 is TGTGCCAGCAGTTTAAACTGGGGGCCGGGGGAAAAACTGTTTTTT.

This clonotype appeared a few times. The chain carries TRBV11-2 and TRBJ1-1, with TRBD1 identical over 8 bases. The germline V gene has CDR1 SGHAT and CDR2 FQNNGV. The CDR3 is 16 amino acids. V was pared by 5 bases and J by 0 bases, with 8 bases of the junction left unmatched. The CDR3 coding sequence is TGTGCCAGCAGCCGTGCGGGACAGGACTTGAACACTGAAGCTTTCTTT. This sequence encodes CASSRAGQDLNTEAFF.